A single sample is the source of the 11 T cell receptor beta chains below, sequenced in a study of cytotoxic CD8 clonotypes in ibrutinib-treated CLL. Profiled with immunoSEQ multiplex PCR; TCRdb holds only in-frame clones, not every one. In the table there are 45,000 or so clones, roughly 57% of which are singletons. Specimen: PBMCs, collected after 24 months of ibrutinib treatment. The receptors were gathered from a human donor with chronic lymphocytic leukemia.

The chain links TRBV5-4 to TRBJ1-2, with unresolved D. The CDR3 contains 14 residues. CDR1 and CDR2 from the germline V gene are SGHNT and YYREEE (reference sequence). Trimming left V 3 bases short and J 8 bases short, with 17 bases between. The CDR3 sequence: CASSSGHIGLGYTF. CDR3 nucleotide sequence: TGTGCCAGCAGCTCGGGTCATATCGGCTTAGGCTACACCTTC.

The V call is TRBV5-1, the J call TRBJ2-5; 9 positions agree with TRBD2. The junction had 5 bases not matched to a gene; V was cut back by 0 bases and J by 2 bases. The CDR3 loop spans 16 amino acids. Germline V gene data show CDR1 as SGHRS and CDR2 as YFSETQ. The CDR3 reads CASSLAAGGAQETQYF. The CDR3 DNA follows: TGCGCCAGCAGCTTGGCTGCGGGAGGGGCTCAAGAGACCCAGTACTTC.

V gene TRBV6-7 combines with J gene TRBJ2-2; weak D call: TRBD2 (6 bases). TRBV6-7 is given ORF status, its function remaining uncertain. V was cut by 6 bases and J by 3 bases, with 26 bases left in between. There are 19 residues in the CDR3. The CDR3 loop reads CASRHKPRRGNQDTGELFF. DNA for the CDR3: TGTGCCAGCAGGCATAAACCCAGGCGGGGAAACCAGGACACCGGGGAGCTGTTTTTT.

The chain is built from TRBV5-1 and TRBJ2-7, with D perhaps matching TRBD1 (6 bases). CDR1 is SGHRS and CDR2 is YFSETQ in the germline V gene. Deletions cut 5 bases from V and 0 bases from J, with 15 bases between. The CDR3 has 15 residues. The CDR3 sequence: CASREQTGHSYEQYF. In DNA form, the CDR3 reads TGCGCCAGCAGGGAACAGACAGGACACTCCTACGAGCAGTACTTC.

V gene TRBV5-1 combines with J gene TRBJ2-3, with 9 bases that match TRBD2. J gave up 5 bases and V 1 base, and 11 bases lay outside the gene matches. CDR1 is SGHRS, CDR2 YFSETQ, per germline. CDR3 size: 17 residues. CDR3 sequence reads: CASSLRSAGGPQDTQYF. In DNA form, the CDR3 reads TGCGCCAGCAGCTTGCGATCGGCGGGGGGGCCGCAAGATACGCAGTATTTT.

J is TRBJ1-1 and V is TRBV5-4; D is perhaps TRBD1 (6 bases). V was cut by 5 bases and J by 1 base, with 9 bases left in between. Germline V CDR1 and CDR2: SGHNT, YYREEE (reference sequence). This CDR3 has 13 amino acids. CDR3 DNA sequence: TGTGCCAGCAGTGAAGGGGGGAACACTGAAGCTTTCTTT. Translation gives CASSEGGNTEAFF.

The J gene is TRBJ2-7, the V gene TRBV2, with no clear D. Germline values: CDR1 SNHLY, CDR2 FYNNEI. V lost 4 bases, J lost 3 bases, and 4 bases lay in between. The CDR3 loop spans 11 amino acids. The DNA of the CDR3 is TGTGCCAGCAGTGTGCTCTACGAGCAGTACTTC. Its translation: CASSVLYEQYF.

The V gene is TRBV6-4, the J gene TRBJ2-3; unclear D gene. Deletions cut 3 bases from V and 1 base from J, with 5 bases between. Germline V gives CDR1 MRHNA, CDR2 SNTAGT. The CDR3 covers 13 residues. Written as DNA, the CDR3 is TGTGCCAGCAGTGAGACGGGCACAGATACGCAGTATTTT. Residues: CASSETGTDTQYF.

This clone appeared a few times. V usage is TRBV5-1 and J usage is TRBJ1-2; TRBD1 might be the D (5 bases). The V end lost 6 bases, the J end lost 3 bases, and 15 bases lay between the germline ends. Germline CDR1 is SGHRS and CDR2 is YFSETQ. CDR3 length equals 14 residues. DNA of the CDR3: TGCGCCAGCAACATCGCCGGGACGGACTATGGCTACACCTTC. It codes for CASNIAGTDYGYTF.

The V call is TRBV5-4, the J call TRBJ1-4; 9 bases fit TRBD1. V gave up 4 bases and J gave up 4 bases; unmatched junction bases: 5. There are 15 residues in the CDR3. Germline CDR1 is SGHNT and CDR2 is YYREEE (reference sequence). CDR3 bases: TGTGCCAGCAGCCCACAGGGGGCTAGTAATGAAAAACTGTTTTTT. It specifies CASSPQGASNEKLFF.

This sequence joins TRBV10-2 and TRBJ2-2; 8 nucleotides line up with TRBD2. This CDR3 is 16 amino acids long. Per germline, CDR1 WSHSY and CDR2 SAAADI. With 3 bases clipped from V and 2 bases from J, the junction kept 5 bases outside the gene matches. CDR3: CASSDWAGGNTGELFF. In DNA, the CDR3 is TGCGCCAGCAGTGATTGGGCGGGGGGCAACACCGGGGAGCTGTTTTTT.